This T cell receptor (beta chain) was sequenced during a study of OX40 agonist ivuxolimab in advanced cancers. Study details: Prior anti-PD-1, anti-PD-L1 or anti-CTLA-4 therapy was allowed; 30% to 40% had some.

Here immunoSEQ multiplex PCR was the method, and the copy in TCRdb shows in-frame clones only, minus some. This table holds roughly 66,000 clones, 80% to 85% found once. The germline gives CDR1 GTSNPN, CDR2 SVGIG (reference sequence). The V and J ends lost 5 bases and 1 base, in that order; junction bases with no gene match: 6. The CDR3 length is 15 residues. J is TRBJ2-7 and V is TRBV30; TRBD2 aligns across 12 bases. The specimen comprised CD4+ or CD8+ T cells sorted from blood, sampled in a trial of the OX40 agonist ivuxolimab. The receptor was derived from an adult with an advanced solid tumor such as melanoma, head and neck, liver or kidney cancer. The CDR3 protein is CAWGRLAGVSYEQYF. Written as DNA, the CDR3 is TGTGCCTGGGGCAGACTAGCGGGAGTGTCCTACGAGCAGTACTTC.